This TCR beta chain was found in a study of spatial heterogeneity in lung cancer. Study overall: There were consistently more beta-chain sequences detected than alpha-chain sequences. TCR and UMI combinations that were unique each appeared, on average, more than ten times in raw reads.

Time point in this sample: sample taken at primary tumor resection. The authors sequenced whole RNA from tumor, nontumor lung or frozen PBMC without sorting. The germline V gene has CDR1 DFQATT and CDR2 SNEGSKA (reference sequence). CDR3 length: 14 residues. V was clipped by 5 bases and J by 10 bases; unmatched bases: 12. All TCR cDNA molecules were individually tagged with a unique molecular identifier. MiXCR was run by TCRdb on the 5' RACE reads, yielding one entry per CDR3 protein. Of tens of thousands of distinct CDR3 sequences listed, approximately 20% are singletons. The receptor was isolated from a male donor with early-stage non-small cell lung cancer. V and J are TRBV20-1 and TRBJ2-1, with 9 nucleotides matching TRBD2. The sequenced sample was PBMCs, obtained at surgery. The DNA for the CDR3 is TGCAGTGCTCCCGGGACTAGCAGTGCCGGGGAGCAGTTCTTC. It translates to CSAPGTSSAGEQFF.